This TCR beta chain was found in a study of T cell changes during pregnancy in multiple sclerosis. CDR3 size: 14 residues. CDR1 and CDR2 from the germline V gene are SGHKS and YYEKEE (reference sequence). The V and J ends lost 2 bases and 5 bases, in that order; junction bases with no gene match: 5. Measured with immunoSEQ multiplex PCR; TCRdb has only the in-frame clones, and not every one. The sample holds 55,000 to 65,000 clones, roughly 95% seen once. Sequencing was performed on CD4+ T cells from peripheral blood mononuclear cells, taken before pregnancy. The V gene is TRBV5-5, the J gene TRBJ1-1, with 8 bases that match TRBD1. The clonotype originates from a female donor with multiple sclerosis, enrolled in a pregnancy study. CDR3 loop: CASSLSQGGTEAFF. CDR3 sequence (DNA): TGTGCCAGCAGCTTATCACAGGGGGGGACTGAAGCTTTCTTT.